These 9 T cell receptor beta chains originate from one sample sequenced in a study of blood T cell repertoires in COVID-19. Measured with immunoSEQ multiplex PCR; TCRdb has only the in-frame clones, and not every one. In the table there are roughly 410,000 clones, approximately 87% of which are singletons. The specimen sequenced was peripheral blood. These receptors all come from a woman aged 60-75 years with COVID-19, enrolled during active disease.

This chain connects TRBV9 to TRBJ2-3; 12 bases are a match to TRBD2. Looked up from germline, CDR1 is SGDLS and CDR2 is YYNGEE. Unmatched junction bases numbered 9, after V lost 2 bases and J lost 5 bases. This CDR3 has 17 residues. DNA of the CDR3: TGTGCCAGCAGCGTCGGACTAGCGGGGCTACGGGGAGATACGCAGTATTTT. Amino acids: CASSVGLAGLRGDTQYF.

The V call is TRBV30, the J call TRBJ2-2, with D possibly matching TRBD1 (6 bases). The CDR3 covers 15 residues. CDR1 is GTSNPN, CDR2 SVGIG, per germline (reference sequence). Trimming removed 4 bases at V and 2 bases at J, with 14 bases between. The CDR3 loop reads CAWNQGQFNTGELFF. In DNA, the CDR3 is TGTGCCTGGAATCAGGGGCAATTTAACACCGGGGAGCTGTTTTTT.

The V call is TRBV27, the J call TRBJ2-7; 7 nucleotides agree with TRBD1. This CDR3 is 14 amino acids long. V was pared by 3 bases and J by 1 base, with 3 bases of the junction left unmatched. Germline loops: CDR1 MNHEY, CDR2 SMNVEV (reference sequence). The CDR3: CASSFRGSSYEQYF. In DNA, the CDR3 is TGTGCCAGCAGTTTCAGGGGGTCGTCCTACGAGCAGTACTTC.

The chain carries TRBV2 and TRBJ1-2; D not resolved. Trimming removed 4 bases at V and 5 bases at J, with 5 bases between. The CDR3 length is 11 residues. Germline V gene sequence: CDR1 SNHLY, CDR2 FYNNEI. The CDR3 region is CASSGAYGYTF. The CDR3 nucleotides are TGTGCCAGCAGTGGGGCTTATGGCTACACCTTC.

The CDR3 nucleotides read TGTGCCTGGAGTGTTAGTCCGGGTGGCTCAGGAAACACCATATATTTT. It yields the protein CAWSVSPGGSGNTIYF. The rearrangement uses TRBV30 and TRBJ1-3, with unresolved D. V dropped 0 bases and J dropped 4 bases, with 16 bases sitting between them. Germline V lookup: CDR1 GTSNPN, CDR2 SVGIG (reference sequence). CDR3 length: 16 amino acids.

The genes are TRBV24-1 and TRBJ2-2, with 7 bases that match TRBD1. Germline lookup yields CDR1 KGHDR and CDR2 SFDVKD. V lost 9 bases, J lost 5 bases, and 8 bases stayed unmatched. The CDR3 loop spans 14 amino acids. The CDR3 sequence is CATQRQGGTGELFF. CDR3 DNA sequence: TGTGCCACCCAAAGACAGGGTGGGACCGGGGAGCTGTTTTTT.

On this clone itself: The sample holds other DNA sequences that translate to the same CDR3. V gene TRBV7-9 combines with J gene TRBJ1-2, with D uncertain. Germline CDR1 reads SEHNR; CDR2 reads FQNEAQ (reference sequence). V shed 1 base and J shed 4 bases, with 7 bases lying between them. The CDR3 contains 13 residues. This CDR3 reads CASSLVGGYGYTF. CDR3 DNA: TGTGCCAGCAGCTTAGTGGGAGGCTATGGCTACACCTTC. Looking up the rest from reference TRBV7-9 and TRBJ1-2 gives the full variable domain: DTGVSQNPRHKITKRGQNVTFRCDPISEHNRLYWYRQTLGQGPEFLTYFQNEAQLEKSRLLSDRFSAERPKGSFSTLEIQRTEQGDSAMYLCASSLVGGYGYTFGSGTRLTVV.

This chain links TRBV7-8 with TRBJ1-4; no firm D call. The CDR3 length is 11 residues. In germline, CDR1 is SGHVS, CDR2 FQNEAQ. V lost 3 bases to trimming and J lost 11 bases, with 7 bases between them. The DNA of the CDR3 is TGTGCCAGCAGCTTGGAGGGTAAACTGTTTTTT. It is translated as CASSLEGKLFF.

The gene calls are TRBV15 and TRBJ2-5; a weak D match, TRBD2 (7 bases). CDR3 length: 15 amino acids. Germline V lookup: CDR1 LNHNV, CDR2 YYDKDF (reference sequence). V was pared by 0 bases and J by 5 bases, with 13 bases between. The CDR3 DNA sequence: TGTGCCACCAGCAGAGAGTCGGGGGGCCTGGAGACCCAGTACTTC. Its translation is CATSRESGGLETQYF.